One T cell receptor (beta chain) is described in this entry. The antigen remains unidentified. Clones were sequenced by immunoSEQ multiplex PCR, and TCRdb holds only the in-frame ones, with some missing. The sample lists 550,000 to 600,000 clones, more than 95% occurring once. Positive CCR7 selection of CD45RO-negative cells yielded the naive CD8 cells, and terminally differentiated effector memory CD45RA+ cells were excluded. The length of the CDR3 is 15 residues. The germline gives CDR1 SQVTM, CDR2 ANQGSEA. V was clipped by 4 bases and J by 1 base, with 11 bases between them. This entry is derived from a study of shared clonotypes between healthy human individuals. The overall study: CD4 naive and memory got three plates each, CD8 naive two, CD8 memory one.

Study-level results: Relative to their counterparts shared across all four donors, non-shared clonotypes exhibited diminished generation probabilities.

The sequenced sample consisted of naive CD8+ T cells sorted from blood. This clonotype originated in a young man in good health. V is TRBV29-1 and J is TRBJ2-6; D remains unclear. The CDR3 sequence is CSVGSRSSGANVLTF. Here the CDR3 DNA reads TGCAGCGTTGGATCTCGGTCTTCTGGGGCCAACGTCCTGACTTTC.